The rows below give T cell receptor beta chains drawn from one sample of a study of T cell responses to AZD1222 COVID-19 vaccine. Some clones are missing from TCRdb's copy, which holds only in-frame ones; the method was immunoSEQ multiplex PCR. The sample consists of some 150,000 clones, approximately 90% of them appearing once. The sequencing used peripheral blood, collected on day 0 of AZD1222 vaccination. Receptors were obtained from an adult in good health. Each CDR3 is given with its conserved first and last residue. Fields, in order: clone size, D gene, J gene, V gene, CDR3 DNA, CDR3 protein. D genes are given only for firm matches. Clone size is shown for a subset of rows, as once, few, many or a class of expanded clone.

size: NA
D: TRBD1
J: TRBJ1-1
V: TRBV19
DNA: TGTGCCACCAGAACGACAGGGATATGGGACACTGAAGCTTTCTTT
CDR3: CATRTTGIWDTEAFF

size: NA
D: NA
J: TRBJ2-5
V: TRBV10-3
DNA: TGTGCCATCAGTGAGGTTCAGGGTAAAGAGACCCAGTACTTC
CDR3: CAISEVQGKETQYF

size: NA
D: NA
J: TRBJ2-7
V: TRBV6-5
DNA: TGTGCCAGCAGTTCGGACCTCAGCGCCTACGAGCAGTACTTC
CDR3: CASSSDLSAYEQYF

size: NA
D: NA
J: TRBJ2-5
V: TRBV24-1
DNA: TGTGCCACCAGTGAGATGGCTATGGGGGGAGTGGAGACCCAGTACTTC
CDR3: CATSEMAMGGVETQYF

size: once
D: NA
J: TRBJ1-1
V: TRBV7-6
DNA: TGTGCCAGCAGCTTAGGTCTTGGGAGAGGGGTTAAGGGTTTGGGTGGGACTGAAGCTTTCTTT
CDR3: CASSLGLGRGVKGLGGTEAFF

size: NA
D: NA
J: TRBJ2-5
V: TRBV5-5
DNA: TGTGCCAGCAGCCGAGAAGAGACCCAGTACTTC
CDR3: CASSREETQYF

size: NA
D: NA
J: TRBJ2-7
V: TRBV28
DNA: TGTGCCAGCAGTTTGGCCAGCTCCTACGAGCAGTACTTC
CDR3: CASSLASSYEQYF

size: NA
D: TRBD1
J: TRBJ1-6
V: TRBV7-9
DNA: TGTGCCAGCAACAATATGGACAGGATTTATTCACCCCTCCACTTT
CDR3: CASNNMDRIYSPLHF

size: NA
D: TRBD2
J: TRBJ2-1
V: TRBV27
DNA: TGTGCCAGCAGTTTAGAGGGACTAGCGGGAGACGGCTATGAGCAGTTCTTC
CDR3: CASSLEGLAGDGYEQFF

size: NA
D: NA
J: TRBJ1-5
V: TRBV5-8
DNA: TGTGCCAGCAGCCTCCGGGACACCATTAATCAGCCCCAGCATTTT
CDR3: CASSLRDTINQPQHF

size: NA
D: NA
J: TRBJ1-1
V: TRBV13
DNA: TGTGCCAGCAGCTTAGCTGACATACCTTTCTTT
CDR3: CASSLADIPFF

size: NA
D: NA
J: TRBJ1-4
V: TRBV28
DNA: TGTGCCAGCAGTTCAGGGTTTGAAAAACTGTTTTTT
CDR3: CASSSGFEKLFF

size: NA
D: NA
J: TRBJ1-1
V: TRBV6-4
DNA: TGTGCCAGCAGTGACCCCCGGGAGCAGAGAGCTGAAGCTTTCTTT
CDR3: CASSDPREQRAEAFF

size: NA
D: NA
J: TRBJ2-2
V: TRBV29-1
DNA: TGCAGCGTTGAAATGAGGACAGAGAACACCGGGGAGCTGTTTTTT
CDR3: CSVEMRTENTGELFF

size: NA
D: TRBD1
J: TRBJ1-2
V: TRBV28
DNA: TGTGCCAGCAGTAGATCGGACAGGGAAGGGTATGGCTACACCTTC
CDR3: CASSRSDREGYGYTF

size: NA
D: NA
J: TRBJ1-5
V: TRBV12-3/TRBV12-4
DNA: TGTGCCAGCAGTTATGCTAATCAGCCCCAGCATTTT
CDR3: CASSYANQPQHF

size: NA
D: NA
J: TRBJ1-1
V: TRBV9
DNA: TGTGCCAGCAGCGTAGATCCAGGGATGAACACTGAAGCTTTCTTT
CDR3: CASSVDPGMNTEAFF

size: NA
D: TRBD1
J: TRBJ2-1
V: TRBV24-1
DNA: TGTGCCACCAGTGATACCCGACAGGGTGAAGGCAATGAGCAGTTCTTC
CDR3: CATSDTRQGEGNEQFF

size: NA
D: NA
J: TRBJ1-2
V: TRBV12-3/TRBV12-4
DNA: TGTGCCAGCAGCCAGAGTATAGAAGGCTACACCTTC
CDR3: CASSQSIEGYTF

size: few
D: NA
J: TRBJ2-4
V: TRBV20-1
DNA: TGCAGTGCTAGTTATGGGGAGAGGGTTCAGTACTTC
CDR3: CSASYGERVQYF

size: few
D: TRBD2
J: TRBJ2-3
V: TRBV30
DNA: TGTGCCTGGAGTTGGGGGGGGATTAGCACAGATACGCAGTATTTT
CDR3: CAWSWGGISTDTQYF

size: NA
D: NA
J: TRBJ2-7
V: TRBV29-1
DNA: TGCAGCGTTGGGAATCGAGGCTACGAGCAGTACTTC
CDR3: CSVGNRGYEQYF

size: few
D: NA
J: TRBJ1-1
V: TRBV19
DNA: TGTGCCAGTAGTATAGTAGGGGGAACTGAAGCTTTCTTT
CDR3: CASSIVGGTEAFF

size: NA
D: TRBD1
J: TRBJ1-4
V: TRBV9
DNA: TGTGCCAGCAGCGAGGACAGGGGGTTTGGGGAAAAACTGTTTTTT
CDR3: CASSEDRGFGEKLFF

size: NA
D: NA
J: TRBJ1-5
V: TRBV6-1
DNA: TGTGCCAGCAGTGAAATTGTGCGGCAGGGCAATCAGCCCCAGCATTTT
CDR3: CASSEIVRQGNQPQHF

size: NA
D: NA
J: TRBJ2-2
V: TRBV6-2/TRBV6-3
DNA: TGTGCCAGCAGTTACCTAGCGAACACCGGGGAGCTGTTTTTT
CDR3: CASSYLANTGELFF

size: NA
D: NA
J: TRBJ2-1
V: TRBV11-2
DNA: TGTGCCAGCAGCTTCACCGGGACCTCCTACAATGAGCAGTTCTTC
CDR3: CASSFTGTSYNEQFF

size: NA
D: NA
J: TRBJ2-2
V: TRBV4-1
DNA: TGCGCCAGCAGAGAAAACAGGGACACCGGGGAGCTGTTTTTT
CDR3: CASRENRDTGELFF

size: NA
D: TRBD1
J: TRBJ2-1
V: TRBV9
DNA: TGTGCCAGCAGCGTAGTGGGGACAGGGATGAATGAGCAGTTCTTC
CDR3: CASSVVGTGMNEQFF

size: NA
D: TRBD1
J: TRBJ1-5
V: TRBV27
DNA: TGTGCCAGACGATCCCGGGACAGGGGTGGAAGGACAAGTCAGCCCCAGCATTTT
CDR3: CARRSRDRGGRTSQPQHF

size: NA
D: NA
J: TRBJ1-2
V: TRBV4-2
DNA: TGTGCCAGCAGCCAAGTCTTTACAGGGCCGTCTAACTATGGCTACACCTTC
CDR3: CASSQVFTGPSNYGYTF

size: NA
D: NA
J: TRBJ1-5
V: TRBV5-8
DNA: TGTGCCAGCAGCTTGTTGACAGGAGATCAGCCCCAGCATTTT
CDR3: CASSLLTGDQPQHF

size: NA
D: NA
J: TRBJ2-7
V: TRBV6-2/TRBV6-3
DNA: TGTGCCAGCAGTGCCCAGGGCCTATACTCCGAGCAGTACTTC
CDR3: CASSAQGLYSEQYF

size: NA
D: TRBD1
J: TRBJ2-7
V: TRBV15
DNA: TGTGCCACCAGCAGAAGGGGACAGGGGGCTAAAGAGCAGTACTTC
CDR3: CATSRRGQGAKEQYF

size: NA
D: NA
J: TRBJ1-1
V: TRBV7-3
DNA: TGTGCCAGCAGCTTAACAAGGGGGACTGAAGCTTTCTTT
CDR3: CASSLTRGTEAFF

size: NA
D: TRBD1
J: TRBJ1-5
V: TRBV19
DNA: TGTGCCAGTACTCCGTTGACAGGGTTTGGCAATCAGCCCCAGCATTTT
CDR3: CASTPLTGFGNQPQHF

size: NA
D: NA
J: TRBJ1-2
V: TRBV2
DNA: TGTGCCAGCAGTGAAGTCCGGGTAGCTATTAACTATGGCTACACCTTC
CDR3: CASSEVRVAINYGYTF

size: NA
D: NA
J: TRBJ2-1
V: TRBV11-1
DNA: TGTGCCAGCAGCGTAGCTTTTGGCCATGAGCAGTTCTTC
CDR3: CASSVAFGHEQFF

size: NA
D: NA
J: TRBJ1-3
V: TRBV6-5
DNA: TGTGCCAGCAGTTACTCGAGTCAGAACTCTGGAAACACCATATATTTT
CDR3: CASSYSSQNSGNTIYF

size: once
D: NA
J: TRBJ2-7
V: TRBV18
DNA: TGTGCCAGCTCACCCTTGAACTCCTACGAGCAGTACTTC
CDR3: CASSPLNSYEQYF

size: NA
D: TRBD2
J: TRBJ2-7
V: TRBV27
DNA: TGTGCCAGCAGTAGCCTCGGGCGACTCACTAGCGGGAGCGAGCAGTACTTC
CDR3: CASSSLGRLTSGSEQYF

size: NA
D: NA
J: TRBJ2-1
V: TRBV9
DNA: TGTGCCAGCAGCCCGGACCCATACAATGAGCAGTTCTTC
CDR3: CASSPDPYNEQFF

size: NA
D: NA
J: TRBJ1-4
V: TRBV27
DNA: TGTGCCAGCAGTTTAAACGGTCGGAGTAATGAAAAACTGTTTTTT
CDR3: CASSLNGRSNEKLFF

size: NA
D: NA
J: TRBJ2-3
V: TRBV7-4
DNA: TGTGCCAGCAGCAAAGGAGGTCGGAGCGGAGAGATATCAGATACGCAGTATTTT
CDR3: CASSKGGRSGEISDTQYF